This T cell receptor beta chain was captured by sequencing in a study of cytomegalovirus exposure and HLA in healthy donors. General study points: By a later analysis, the bulk of CMV-associated TCR beta chains appeared HLA-restricted.

Germline loops: CDR1 SGHVS, CDR2 FNYEAQ. The CDR3 runs 16 residues. Trimming removed 5 bases from V and 8 bases from J; junction bases left unmatched: 10. Notes on this clone: The antigen is undetermined.

PCR amplification relied on 60 Vbeta primers (plus 13 Jbeta primers). Sequencing used immunoSEQ multiplex PCR; TCRdb keeps in-frame clones, though not all of them. The sample lists under 200,000 clones; roughly 73% were seen once. The receptor's source is a male donor in good health and CMV-seronegative. The sequenced material came from PBMCs. The V gene is TRBV7-6, the J gene TRBJ1-4, with 11 bases lining up with TRBD1. The CDR3 loop is CASSPRPGQGGEKLFF. CDR3 nucleotide sequence: TGTGCCAGCAGCCCCCGTCCGGGACAGGGGGGCGAAAAACTGTTTTTT.